The next 29 T cell receptor beta chains were all read from a single sample in a study of CD8+CD57+ T cells in acquired aplastic anemia. Patients chosen for sequencing had CD8+CD57+ cells that had expanded, as shown by flow cytometry. Genomic DNA was employed as the template in profiling TCR beta VDJ and CDR3. In TCRdb, the reads were re-called with MiXCR into one record per CDR3 protein. The sample gives about 150,000 distinct CDR3 sequences, around 47% of which show up once; roughly 3.5% is in the top ten. Sequenced: sorted CD4+, CD8+, or CD8+CD57+ T cells (not recorded which) from PBMCs. All receptors derive from a human donor with aplastic anemia.

This clonotype showed up just a few times. Its ends do not fully match the called genes, so a read error is possible. The CDR3 loop reads CTSSLDRGSSGEKLFF. CDR3 coding DNA: TGTACCAGCAGCTTGGACAGGGGAAGTTCTGGTGAAAAACTGTTTTTT. The genes are TRBV5-4 and TRBJ1-4; 9 positions match TRBD1. In germline, CDR1 is SGHNT, CDR2 YYREEE (reference sequence). The CDR3 runs to 16 residues.

The genes are TRBV20-1 and TRBJ2-4; D possibly corresponds to TRBD1 (5 bases). Trimming shortened V by 3 bases and J by 0 bases, and 15 bases separated the two germline ends. The germline gives CDR1 DFQATT, CDR2 SNEGSKA (reference sequence). The CDR3 spans 16 residues. CDR3 nucleotides: TGCAGTGCTAGTGCCCAAGGGGCGGTAGCCAAAAACATTCAGTACTTC. Its translation: CSASAQGAVAKNIQYF.

Ten or more counts support this clonotype. This chain links TRBV6-1 with TRBJ1-5; TRBD1 is a possible D gene (5 bases). CDR1 and CDR2 from the germline V gene are MNHNS and SASEGT. The CDR3 is 13 residues long. Trimming took off 8 bases at V and 6 bases at J, with 14 bases between the two ends. As DNA, the CDR3 is TGTGCCAGCCGTCGGGGGTCCGGTCAGCCCCAGCATTTT. Translation gives CASRRGSGQPQHF.

Concerning this clonotype: Lacking the conserved final phenylalanine or tryptophan, this CDR3 likely reflects a read error. The gene calls are TRBV7-9 and TRBJ1-1; a possible D gene is TRBD1 (6 bases). The CDR3 consists of 15 residues. V was cut by 2 bases and J by 1 base, with 11 bases left in between. Germline V gives CDR1 SEHNR, CDR2 FQNEAQ (reference sequence). CDR3 sequence: CASSLRGAGNTEAFL. The CDR3 DNA reads as TGTGCCAGCAGCTTAAGGGGGGCAGGGAACACTGAAGCTTTCCTT.

As regards this clonotype: A read error may account for a junction end that differs from germline. The chain links TRBV18 to TRBJ2-1; D is perhaps TRBD1 or TRBD2 (5 bases each). There are 17 residues in the CDR3. Germline CDR1 reads KGHSH; CDR2 reads LQKENI. CDR3 in amino acids: CASSLGDGLGMYNEQSF. The CDR3 region has the DNA TGTGCCAGCTCACTTGGGGACGGGCTCGGAATGTACAATGAGCAGTCCTTC. The full variable domain, in which reference TRBV18 and TRBJ2-1 provide the parts outside the CDR3, is NAGVMQNPRHLVRRRGQEARLRCSPMKGHSHVYWYRQLPEEGLKFMVYLQKENIIDESGMPKERFSAEFPKEGPSILRIQQVVRGDSAAYFCASSLGDGLGMYNEQSFGPGTRLTVL.

As to this clonotype: This may be a read error, as it is one base from a much larger clone. The V call is TRBV6-4, the J call TRBJ1-1; D possibly corresponds to TRBD1 (5 bases). CDR3 length equals 10 residues. Germline V gene data show CDR1 as MRHNA and CDR2 as SNTAGT. The CDR3 here is CASRWDVSLF. The CDR3 region has the DNA TGTGCCAGTAGGTGGGACGTGTCTCTCTTT.

This clonotype was recorded only once. The chain is built from TRBV25-1 and TRBJ2-7; D unclear. Trimming left V 2 bases short and J 5 bases short, with 10 bases between. Per the germline V gene, CDR1 is MGHDK and CDR2 is SYGVNS. The CDR3 is 13 residues long. CDR3 DNA sequence: TGTGCCAGCAGTGAAATGGCAAGAAACGAGCAGTACTTC. This sequence encodes CASSEMARNEQYF.

Worth noting for this clonotype: A much larger clone is a single base away; this may be a read error. V and J are TRBV4-2 and TRBJ2-1, with no clear D. The CDR3 runs 15 residues. CDR1 LGHNA and CDR2 YNFKEQ come from the germline V gene. Here the CDR3 DNA reads TGTGCCAGCAGCCAAGAACTAAGGTCCTACAATGAGCAGTCCTTC. This sequence encodes CASSQELRSYNEQSF.

The rearrangement uses TRBV20-1 and TRBJ2-3; 11 nucleotides align to TRBD2. V shed 6 bases, J shed 5 bases, and the junction held 7 bases outside the gene matches. The CDR3 consists of 14 residues. The germline V gene encodes CDR1 DFQATT and CDR2 SNEGSKA (reference sequence). This chain's CDR3 is CSATLAGVRDTQYF. DNA of the CDR3: TGCAGTGCGACACTAGCGGGAGTACGAGATACGCAGTATTTT.

This clonotype was recorded a few times. The chain recombines TRBV7-2 with TRBJ2-7, with a tentative D call TRBD2 (5 bases). Germline V gene data show CDR1 as SGHTA and CDR2 as FQGNSA. This CDR3 contains 11 residues. Trimming shortened V by 6 bases and J by 7 bases, and 10 bases separated the two germline ends. The CDR3 DNA sequence: TGTGCCAGCAGGGTGGGGAGTGAGCAGTACGTC. Translated: CASRVGSEQYV.

Ten or more counts support this clonotype. The chain couples TRBV11-2 to TRBJ2-3; D call uncertain. Germline values: CDR1 SGHAT, CDR2 FQNNGV. V dropped 2 bases and J dropped 1 base, with 10 bases sitting between them. The CDR3 is 15 residues long. Written as DNA, the CDR3 is TGTGCCAGCAGCTTACAATGGGGTGGCACAGATACGCAGTATTTT. Translating gives CASSLQWGGTDTQYF.

The chain employs TRBV24-1 and TRBJ2-2; D gene unclear. Trimming removed 2 bases from V and 9 bases from J, with 12 bases in between. Germline assignment: CDR1 KGHDR and CDR2 SFDVKD. CDR3 size: 14 residues. CDR3 nucleotide sequence: TGTGCCACCAGTGATTCCACAAAGAACCGGGAGCTGTTTTTT. Residues: CATSDSTKNRELFF.

This clonotype has just a few counts. V is TRBV28 and J is TRBJ1-5, with D unclear. Between the trimmed V and J ends, which lost 8 bases and 4 bases, there was a span of 9 bases. CDR3 length equals 12 residues. Germline assignment: CDR1 MDHEN and CDR2 SYDVKM. The CDR3 sequence: CASVSGNQPQHF. The DNA for the CDR3 is TGTGCCAGCGTCTCGGGGAATCAGCCCCAGCATTTT.

This clonotype turned up a few times. Possible read error: a much larger clone is one base away. V gene TRBV9 combines with J gene TRBJ1-2, with unresolved D. CDR3 size: 15 residues. Germline V lookup: CDR1 SGDLS, CDR2 YYNGEE. The CDR3 coding sequence is TGTGTCAGCAGCGGCGCGACCATCGGGAACTATGGCTACACCTTC. Translating gives CVSSGATIGNYGYTF.

This chain connects TRBV9 to TRBJ2-5; 12 bases are shared with TRBD2. CDR3 length: 17 amino acids. Germline-derived CDR1 and CDR2 are SGDLS and YYNGEE. V dropped 0 bases and J dropped 5; count of bases not matched to a gene: 8. CDR3 residues: CASSVASGGALWETQYF. CDR3 bases: TGTGCCAGCAGCGTAGCTAGCGGGGGGGCCTTATGGGAGACCCAGTACTTC.

The J gene is TRBJ1-2, the V gene TRBV19; 7 bases line up with TRBD1. Germline V lookup: CDR1 LNHDA, CDR2 SQIVND (reference sequence). The length of the CDR3 is 15 residues. Trimming cost V 6 bases and J 2 bases; bases outside gene matches: 9. CDR3 DNA: TGTGCCAGTAGCACCGTACAGGGGTGGAACTATGGCTACACCTTC. This gives the protein CASSTVQGWNYGYTF.

The V gene is TRBV2, the J gene TRBJ2-7; 7 bases are shared with TRBD1. V lost 2 bases and J lost 1; bases outside the gene matches: 5. Germline V gene data show CDR1 as SNHLY and CDR2 as FYNNEI. The CDR3 extends over 15 amino acids. The CDR3 DNA reads as TGTGCCAGCAGTGAACCCGGGACAGCATCCTACGAGCAGTACTTC. This translates into CASSEPGTASYEQYF.

The chain links TRBV5-1 to TRBJ2-3; 13 bases map to TRBD2. The CDR3 runs 19 residues. J was trimmed by 2 bases and V by 4 bases; bases with no gene match: 13. CDR1 is SGHRS and CDR2 is YFSETQ in the germline V gene. For the CDR3, the DNA is TGCGCCAGCAGCCGGCCGTGGACAGGGACTAGCGGGACCACAGATACGCAGTATTTT. Translating gives CASSRPWTGTSGTTDTQYF.

This chain connects TRBV9 to TRBJ1-2; TRBD1 matches at 10 bases. V lost 0 bases, J lost 1 base, and 6 bases stayed unmatched. Germline-derived CDR1 and CDR2 are SGDLS and YYNGEE. The CDR3 has 17 residues. The CDR3 region has the DNA TGTGCCAGCAGCGTAGCGGGGGGGACAGGGGATAACTATGGCTACACCTTC. Translating it yields CASSVAGGTGDNYGYTF.

This clonotype was seen a few times. This chain joins TRBV3-1 and TRBJ2-2; D is unresolved. Per germline, CDR1 LGHDT and CDR2 YNNKEL (reference sequence). Trimming took off 4 bases at V and 1 base at J, with 7 bases between the two ends. The CDR3 has 14 amino acids. The CDR3 here is CASSPARNTGELFF. The CDR3 nucleotides are TGTGCCAGCAGCCCCGCTAGGAACACCGGGGAGCTGTTTTTT.

The CDR3 DNA reads as TGTGCCCTCCCCAGTCCGGGTAACACCGGGGAGCTGTTTTTT. Protein: CALPSPGNTGELFF. The chain employs TRBV6-1 and TRBJ2-2, with D unclear. The CDR3 length is 14 residues. V gave up 11 bases and J gave up 2 bases, with 15 bases separating them. CDR1 MNHNS and CDR2 SASEGT come from the germline V gene.

In its sample, this clonotype was seen a few times. The genes are TRBV19 and TRBJ1-2, with D possibly TRBD1 on 5 matching bases. Trimming pared 3 bases from V and 2 bases from J, leaving 7 bases between. The length of the CDR3 is 13 residues. Germline V gene lookup returns CDR1 LNHDA and CDR2 SQIVND (reference sequence). The CDR3 sequence is CASSIQGNYGYTF. DNA of the CDR3: TGTGCCAGTAGTATTCAGGGCAACTATGGCTACACCTTC. Based on the CDR3 plus reference TRBV19 and TRBJ1-2, the full variable domain is DGGITQSPKYLFRKEGQNVTLSCEQNLNHDAMYWYRQDPGQGLRLIYYSQIVNDFQKGDIAEGYSVSREKKESFPLTVTSAQKNPTAFYLCASSIQGNYGYTFGSGTRLTVV.

The chain is built from TRBV7-3 and TRBJ2-3, with D perhaps matching TRBD2 (6 bases). Trimming removed 8 bases from V and 2 bases from J, with 14 bases in between. The CDR3 loop spans 14 amino acids. Germline CDR1 and CDR2: SGHTA and FQGTGA. The CDR3 is CASGGLLSTDTQYF. CDR3 nucleotides: TGTGCCAGCGGGGGACTGCTCTCCACAGATACGCAGTATTTT. The variable domain in full, completed from reference TRBV7-3 and TRBJ2-3, reads GAGVSQTPSNKVTEKGKYVELRCDPISGHTALYWYRQSLGQGPEFLIYFQGTGAADDSGLPNDRFFAVRPEGSVSTLKIQRTERGDSAVYLCASGGLLSTDTQYFGPGTRLTVL.

The CDR3 nucleotides read TGTGTCAGCACCCGGGCTAGCGGATGGGACAATGAGCAGTTCTTC. Protein sequence: CVSTRASGWDNEQFF. The rearrangement links TRBV19 to TRBJ2-1; 7 bases agree with TRBD2. Germline assignment: CDR1 LNHDA and CDR2 SQIVND (reference sequence). The CDR3 extends over 15 amino acids.

This chain joins TRBV7-9 and TRBJ2-7; D is undetermined. Per the germline V gene, CDR1 is SEHNR and CDR2 is FQNEAQ (reference sequence). V was shortened by 2 bases and J by 3 bases, with 8 bases between the two germline ends. The length of the CDR3 is 13 residues. The CDR3 nucleotides read TGTGCCAGCAGCTTATCCGGCAGCTACGAGCAGTACTTC. Its translation: CASSLSGSYEQYF.

The V and J genes are TRBV20-1 and TRBJ1-5, with 7 bases identical to TRBD1. Trimming cost V 0 bases and J 0 bases; bases outside gene matches: 8. This CDR3 is built from 17 residues. Germline-derived CDR1 and CDR2 are DFQATT and SNEGSKA (reference sequence). The CDR3 DNA is TGCAGTGCTAGAGATCTCCGACAGGGATATAGCAATCAGCCCCAGCATTTT. This sequence encodes CSARDLRQGYSNQPQHF.

This chain connects TRBV5-1 to TRBJ1-4; D not resolved. This CDR3 spans 13 amino acids. Germline CDR1 SGHRS, CDR2 YFSETQ. Trimming removed 0 bases from V and 5 bases from J, with 5 bases in between. CDR3 sequence: CASSLGTNEKLFF. The CDR3 bases are TGCGCCAGCAGCTTGGGAACGAATGAAAAACTGTTTTTT.

This clonotype showed up just a few times. The V call is TRBV10-3, the J call TRBJ1-6, with a possible D match to TRBD1 (6 bases). Per the germline V gene, CDR1 is ENHRY and CDR2 is SYGVKD. This CDR3 region has 15 residues. Trimming stripped 3 bases from V and 10 bases from J, with 16 bases between. CDR3: CAISELQGGLSPLHF. DNA for the CDR3: TGTGCCATCAGTGAACTACAGGGAGGACTATCACCCCTCCACTTT.

The chain has TRBV24-1 and TRBJ1-5; D is unresolved. The CDR3 has 12 residues. V shed 12 bases and J shed 4 bases, with 12 bases lying between them. Germline CDR1 is KGHDR and CDR2 is SFDVKD. Written as DNA, the CDR3 is TGTGCCTCCGCCCGAGGGAATCAGCCCCAGCATTTT. Amino acids: CASARGNQPQHF.